This entry is about one TCR beta chain. The data belong to a study of T cell responses to AZD1222 COVID-19 vaccine. The CDR3 extends over 14 amino acids. V shed 3 bases, J shed 0 bases, and the junction held 3 bases outside the gene matches. Germline lookup yields CDR1 SGHRS and CDR2 YFSETQ. Sequenced by immunoSEQ multiplex PCR; TCRdb stores in-frame clones only, minus some. The data show 150,000 to 200,000 clones, with more than 85% seen just once and 1% to 1.5% held by the top ten. The chain links TRBV5-1 to TRBJ2-7, with TRBD1 matching 7 bases. The TCR sequence derives from an adult who received the AZD1222 COVID-19 vaccine. The specimen comprised peripheral blood, sampled 28 days after the second AZD1222 dose. CDR3 in amino acids: CASSSWTGSYEQYF. The CDR3 DNA sequence: TGCGCCAGCAGCTCCTGGACAGGCTCCTACGAGCAGTACTTC.